A single sample gave rise to the 9 T cell receptor beta chains below, sequenced in a study of T-cell memory formation after mild COVID-19 (dated by TCRdb to about 2021). Library generation was performed with 5' RACE. The sequencer was an Illumina NovaSeq 6000. TCRdb took the public reads, trimmed them with fastp at Q25, ran MiXCR for clone calling and kept in-frame beta chains. One record per CDR3 amino acid sequence lists the most common genes and DNA. In this sample the table shows some 57,000 distinct CDR3 sequences, about 12% of which occur a single time. The top ten constitute about 25% of the sample. Sequenced material: PBMCs or a T cell subset sorted from them (not recorded which). These receptors were collected from a man between 18 and 29 years old who had mild COVID-19 (a few samples of this study predate the infection). The sample titles of this study are shuffled in the database, so cell type and time point are left out; the donor was told from shared clones.

This clonotype was recorded at least ten times. V gene TRBV2 combines with J gene TRBJ2-1; possible D gene TRBD1, 5 bases. CDR3 size: 13 residues. The V gene lost 8 bases and the J gene lost 1 base, with 9 bases spanning the gap. Germline V gene sequence: CDR1 SNHLY, CDR2 FYNNEI. The CDR3 sequence is CASQGTSYNEQFF. CDR3 bases: TGTGCCAGCCAGGGAACGTCCTACAATGAGCAGTTCTTC.

The chain is built from TRBV7-9 and TRBJ2-5; 13 nucleotides agree with TRBD2. Germline V CDR1 and CDR2: SEHNR, FQNEAQ (reference sequence). Trimming took 5 bases from V and 4 from J; bases not matched to a gene: 4. The CDR3 spans 15 residues. CDR3 nucleotides: TGTGCCAGCAGCCCAGGACTAGCGGGGGTAGAGACCCAGTACTTC. As protein: CASSPGLAGVETQYF. The complete variable domain, with remaining parts taken from reference TRBV7-9 and TRBJ2-5, reads DTGVSQNPRHKITKRGQNVTFRCDPISEHNRLYWYRQTLGQGPEFLTYFQNEAQLEKSRLLSDRFSAERPKGSFSTLEIQRTEQGDSAMYLCASSPGLAGVETQYFGPGTRLLVL.

The V call is TRBV4-3, the J call TRBJ1-1; TRBD1 aligns across 7 bases. After removal of 4 bases from V and 4 bases from J, the junction contained 12 bases not matched to a gene. Germline V gene lookup returns CDR1 LGHNA and CDR2 YSLEER. The CDR3 is 16 residues long. CDR3 in amino acids: CASSPGTANSGTEAFF. In DNA form, the CDR3 reads TGCGCCAGCAGCCCCGGGACAGCCAATTCAGGCACTGAAGCTTTCTTT.

The chain carries TRBV4-1 and TRBJ2-1, with 7 bases matching TRBD1. V lost 6 bases, J lost 0 bases, and 11 bases stayed unmatched. The CDR3 sequence is 17 residues long. In germline, CDR1 is MGHRA, CDR2 YSYEKL. CDR3 sequence: CASSKGGLRSSYNEQFF. The DNA for the CDR3 is TGCGCCAGCAGTAAAGGGGGCCTCAGGAGCTCCTACAATGAGCAGTTCTTC.

The genes are TRBV12-3 or TRBV12-4 and TRBJ1-5; no firm D call. Trimming removed 10 bases from V and 6 bases from J, with 16 bases in between. CDR3 length: 13 residues. The DNA for the CDR3 is TGTGCCACGGCCCGGGGTCGCGGTCAGCCCCAGCATTTT. It encodes CATARGRGQPQHF.

At least ten counts were recorded for this clonotype. This chain joins TRBV5-1 and TRBJ2-6; possible D gene TRBD2, 6 bases. Trimming stripped 0 bases from V and 0 bases from J, with 7 bases between. CDR1 and CDR2 from the germline V gene are SGHRS and YFSETQ. This CDR3 has 16 residues. In DNA, the CDR3 is TGCGCCAGCAGCTTGGTCGGGAGCTCTGGGGCCAACGTCCTGACTTTC. As protein: CASSLVGSSGANVLTF.

The gene calls are TRBV28 and TRBJ1-1; maybe TRBD1 (6 bases). Per the germline V gene, CDR1 is MDHEN and CDR2 is SYDVKM. The CDR3 contains 14 residues. V lost 6 bases and J lost 5, with 16 bases in between. Written as DNA, the CDR3 is TGTGCCAGCAGGGCGCCCGGGGGCCGAACTGAAGCTTTCTTT. It codes for CASRAPGGRTEAFF.

V usage is TRBV5-1 and J usage is TRBJ1-2; tentatively, D is TRBD1 (6 bases). The CDR3 has 16 residues. V was trimmed by 4 bases and J by 8 bases, leaving 24 bases between them. Germline loops: CDR1 SGHRS, CDR2 YFSETQ. CDR3 nucleotide sequence: TGCGCCAGCAGCCTCGCGAGTGAAGGGGCAGGGGAGGGCTACACCTTC. It yields the protein CASSLASEGAGEGYTF.

This clonotype came up a few times. The V gene is TRBV7-8, the J gene TRBJ2-5, with 10 bases aligning to TRBD1. Germline CDR1 and CDR2: SGHVS and FQNEAQ. The CDR3 consists of 16 residues. With V trimmed by 5 bases and J by 4 bases, 10 bases remained unmatched. CDR3 region: CASSRRTGGEGETQYF. Written as DNA, the CDR3 is TGTGCCAGCAGCCGGCGGACAGGGGGTGAGGGAGAGACCCAGTACTTC.